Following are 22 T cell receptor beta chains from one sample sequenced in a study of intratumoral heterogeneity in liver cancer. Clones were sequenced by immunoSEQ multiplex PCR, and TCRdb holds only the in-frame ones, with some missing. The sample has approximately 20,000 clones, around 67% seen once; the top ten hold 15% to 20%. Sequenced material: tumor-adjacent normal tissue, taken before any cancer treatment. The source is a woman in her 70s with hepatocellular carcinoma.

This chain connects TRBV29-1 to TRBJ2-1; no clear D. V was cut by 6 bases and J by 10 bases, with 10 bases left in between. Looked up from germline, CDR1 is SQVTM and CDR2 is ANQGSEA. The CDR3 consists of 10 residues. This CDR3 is CSVGSMEQFF. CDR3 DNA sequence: TGCAGCGTCGGGTCCATGGAGCAGTTCTTC.

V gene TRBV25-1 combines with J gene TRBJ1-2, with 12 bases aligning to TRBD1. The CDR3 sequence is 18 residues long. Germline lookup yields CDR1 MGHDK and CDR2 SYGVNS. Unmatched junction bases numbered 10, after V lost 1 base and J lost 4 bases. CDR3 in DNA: TGTGCCAGCAGTGAATTGGGACAGGGGGCGGGTGTGGGCTATGGCTACACCTTC. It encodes CASSELGQGAGVGYGYTF.

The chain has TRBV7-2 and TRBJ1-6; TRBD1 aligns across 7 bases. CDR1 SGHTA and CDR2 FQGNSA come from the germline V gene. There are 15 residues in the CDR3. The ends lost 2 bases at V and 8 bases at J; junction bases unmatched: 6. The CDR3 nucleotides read TGTGCCAGCAGCTTATCCGGGACAGCCTATTCACCCCTCCACTTT. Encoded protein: CASSLSGTAYSPLHF.

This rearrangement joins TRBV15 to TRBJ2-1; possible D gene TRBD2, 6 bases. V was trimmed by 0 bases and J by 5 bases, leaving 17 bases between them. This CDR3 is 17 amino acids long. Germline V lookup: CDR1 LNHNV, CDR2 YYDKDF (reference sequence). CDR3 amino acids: CATSRDDPRDSNNEQFF. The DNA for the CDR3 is TGTGCCACCAGCAGAGATGATCCCCGGGACTCAAACAATGAGCAGTTCTTC.

DNA of the CDR3: TGTGCCAGCAGCTGGGACAGCTTGAACACTGAAGCTTTCTTT. Its translation is CASSWDSLNTEAFF. V gene TRBV7-8 combines with J gene TRBJ1-1, with TRBD1 matching 7 bases. The CDR3 consists of 14 residues. The trim removed 4 bases at V and 0 bases at J, leaving 2 bases unmatched. The germline V gene has CDR1 SGHVS and CDR2 FQNEAQ.

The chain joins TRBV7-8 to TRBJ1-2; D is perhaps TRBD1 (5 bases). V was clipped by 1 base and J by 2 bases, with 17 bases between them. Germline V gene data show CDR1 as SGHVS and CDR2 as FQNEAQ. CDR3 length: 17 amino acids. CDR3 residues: CASSLDYRGRTNYGYTF. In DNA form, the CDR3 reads TGTGCCAGCAGCTTAGATTATAGGGGCAGGACGAACTATGGCTACACCTTC.

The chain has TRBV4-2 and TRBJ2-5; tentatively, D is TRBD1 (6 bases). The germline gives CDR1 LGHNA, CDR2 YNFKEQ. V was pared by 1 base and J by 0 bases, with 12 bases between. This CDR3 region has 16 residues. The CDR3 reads CASSQVSGQYQETQYF. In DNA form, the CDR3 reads TGTGCCAGCAGCCAAGTTTCCGGACAGTACCAAGAGACCCAGTACTTC.

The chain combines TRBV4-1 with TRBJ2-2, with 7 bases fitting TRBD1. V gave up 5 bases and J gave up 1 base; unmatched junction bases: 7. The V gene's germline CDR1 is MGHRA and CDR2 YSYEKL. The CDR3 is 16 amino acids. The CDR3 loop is CASSNTGQLNTGELFF. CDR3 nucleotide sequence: TGCGCCAGCAGCAACACGGGACAGCTGAACACCGGGGAGCTGTTTTTT.

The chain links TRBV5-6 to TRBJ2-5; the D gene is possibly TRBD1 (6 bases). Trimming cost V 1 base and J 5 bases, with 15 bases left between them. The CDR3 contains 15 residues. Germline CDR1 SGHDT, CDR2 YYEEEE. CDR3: CASSLLAGVSETQYF. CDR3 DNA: TGTGCCAGCAGCTTGTTGGCAGGGGTATCGGAGACCCAGTACTTC.

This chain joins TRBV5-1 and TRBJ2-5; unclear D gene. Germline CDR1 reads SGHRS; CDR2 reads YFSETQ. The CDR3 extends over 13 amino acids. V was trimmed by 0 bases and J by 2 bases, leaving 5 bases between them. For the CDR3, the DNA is TGCGCCAGCAGCTTGGAACTGCAAGAGACCCAGTACTTC. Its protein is CASSLELQETQYF. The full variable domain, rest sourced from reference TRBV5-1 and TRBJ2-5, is KAGVTQTPRYLIKTRGQQVTLSCSPISGHRSVSWYQQTPGQGLQFLFEYFSETQRNKGNFPGRFSGRQFSNSRSEMNVSTLELGDSALYLCASSLELQETQYFGPGTRLLVL.

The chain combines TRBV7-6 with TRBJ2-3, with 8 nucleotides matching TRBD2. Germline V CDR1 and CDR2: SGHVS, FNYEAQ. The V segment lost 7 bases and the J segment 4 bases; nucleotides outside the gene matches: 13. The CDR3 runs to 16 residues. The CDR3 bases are TGTGCCAGCAACAAAAATCCGGGACTAGTCGCAGATACGCAGTATTTT. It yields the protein CASNKNPGLVADTQYF. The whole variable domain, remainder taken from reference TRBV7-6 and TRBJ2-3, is GAGVSQSPRYKVTKRGQDVALRCDPISGHVSLYWYRQALGQGPEFLTYFNYEAQQDKSGLPNDRFSAERPEGSISTLTIQRTEQRDSAMYRCASNKNPGLVADTQYFGPGTRLTVL.

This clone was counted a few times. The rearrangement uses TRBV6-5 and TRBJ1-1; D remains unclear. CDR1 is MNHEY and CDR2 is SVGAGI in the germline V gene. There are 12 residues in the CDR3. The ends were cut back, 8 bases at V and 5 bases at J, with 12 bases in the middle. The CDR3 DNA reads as TGTGCCAGCTTTTTGGGTTGGACTGAAGCTTTCTTT. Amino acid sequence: CASFLGWTEAFF.

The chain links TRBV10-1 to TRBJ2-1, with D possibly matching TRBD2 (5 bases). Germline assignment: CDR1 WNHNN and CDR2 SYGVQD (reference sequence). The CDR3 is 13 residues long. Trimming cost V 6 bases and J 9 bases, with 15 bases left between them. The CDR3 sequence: CASSETTRGEQFF. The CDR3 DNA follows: TGCGCCAGCAGCGAAACTACTAGAGGTGAGCAGTTCTTC.

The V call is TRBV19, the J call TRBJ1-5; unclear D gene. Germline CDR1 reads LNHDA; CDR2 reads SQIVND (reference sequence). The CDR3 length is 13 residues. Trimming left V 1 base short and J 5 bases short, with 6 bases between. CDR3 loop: CASSIGGYQPQHF. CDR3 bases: TGTGCCAGTAGTATAGGAGGGTATCAGCCCCAGCATTTT.

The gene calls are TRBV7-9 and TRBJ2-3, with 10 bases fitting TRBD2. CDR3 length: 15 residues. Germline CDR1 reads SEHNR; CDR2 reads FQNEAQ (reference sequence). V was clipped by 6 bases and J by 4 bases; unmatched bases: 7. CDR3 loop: CASSSSGRAADTQYF. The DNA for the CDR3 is TGTGCCAGCAGTTCGAGCGGGAGGGCCGCAGATACGCAGTATTTT.

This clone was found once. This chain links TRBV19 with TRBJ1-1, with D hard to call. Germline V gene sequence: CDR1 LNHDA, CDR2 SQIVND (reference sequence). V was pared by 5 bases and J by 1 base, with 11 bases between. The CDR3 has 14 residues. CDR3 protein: CASSPPRRNTEAFF. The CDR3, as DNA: TGTGCCAGTAGTCCTCCGCGACGGAACACTGAAGCTTTCTTT. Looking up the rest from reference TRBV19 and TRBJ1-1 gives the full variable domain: DGGITQSPKYLFRKEGQNVTLSCEQNLNHDAMYWYRQDPGQGLRLIYYSQIVNDFQKGDIAEGYSVSREKKESFPLTVTSAQKNPTAFYLCASSPPRRNTEAFFGQGTRLTVV.

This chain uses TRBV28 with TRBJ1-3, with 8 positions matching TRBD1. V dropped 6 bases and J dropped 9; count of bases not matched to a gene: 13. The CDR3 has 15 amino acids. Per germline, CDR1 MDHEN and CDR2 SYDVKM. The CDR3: CASSPTGGRRGTIYF. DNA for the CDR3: TGTGCCAGCAGCCCCACAGGGGGGAGGAGGGGCACCATATATTTT.

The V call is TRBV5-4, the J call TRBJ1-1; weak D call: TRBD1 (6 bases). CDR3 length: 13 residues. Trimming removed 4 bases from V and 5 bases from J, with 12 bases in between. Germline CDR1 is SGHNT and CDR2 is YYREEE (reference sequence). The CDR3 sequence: CASSRAGVTEAFF. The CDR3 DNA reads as TGTGCCAGCAGCCGGGCAGGGGTGACTGAAGCTTTCTTT. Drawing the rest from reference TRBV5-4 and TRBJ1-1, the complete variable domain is ETGVTQSPTHLIKTRGQQVTLRCSSQSGHNTVSWYQQALGQGPQFIFQYYREEENGRGNFPPRFSGLQFPNYSSELNVNALELDDSALYLCASSRAGVTEAFFGQGTRLTVV.

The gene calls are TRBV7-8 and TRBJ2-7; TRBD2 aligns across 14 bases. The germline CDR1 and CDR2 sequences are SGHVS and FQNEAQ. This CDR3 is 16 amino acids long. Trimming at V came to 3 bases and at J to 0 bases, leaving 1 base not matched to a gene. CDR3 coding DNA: TGTGCCAGCAGCTTGACTAGCGGGAGGGCCTCCTACGAGCAGTACTTC. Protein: CASSLTSGRASYEQYF.

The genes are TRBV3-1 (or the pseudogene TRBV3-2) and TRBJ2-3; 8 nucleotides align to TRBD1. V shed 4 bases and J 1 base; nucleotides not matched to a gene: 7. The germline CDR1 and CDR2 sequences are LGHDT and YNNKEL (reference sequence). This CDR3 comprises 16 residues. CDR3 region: CASSPRQGYGTDTQYF. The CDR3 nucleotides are TGTGCCAGCAGCCCCCGACAGGGGTACGGCACAGATACGCAGTATTTT.

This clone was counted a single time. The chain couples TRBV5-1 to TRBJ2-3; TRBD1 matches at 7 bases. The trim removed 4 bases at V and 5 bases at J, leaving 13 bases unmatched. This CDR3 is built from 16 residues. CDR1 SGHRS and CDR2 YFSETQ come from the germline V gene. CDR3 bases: TGCGCCAGCAGCCTTGTAGCGAGGGGGCTGGGAGATACGCAGTATTTT. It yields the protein CASSLVARGLGDTQYF.

The CDR3 region is CASSFHQGYEQYF. The CDR3 coding sequence is TGTGCCAGCAGTTTTCACCAGGGCTACGAGCAGTACTTC. This chain uses TRBV12-3 or TRBV12-4 with TRBJ2-7; D might be TRBD1 (5 bases). V was cut by 3 bases and J by 3 bases, with 9 bases left in between. The CDR3 spans 13 residues.